The clone carrying this T cell receptor (beta chain) was seen many times. Its antigen is unidentified. Clinical symptoms, serum thyroxine, TRAb, thyroid ultrasound and orbital computed tomography determined diagnosis. This specimen belongs to a study of Graves' ophthalmopathy and Graves' hyperthyroidism. Study-wide background: Pretreatment peripheral blood was obtained at initial diagnosis.

RNA transcripts provided the template for amplifying TCR beta CDR3 regions. The first-round RT-PCR employed HTBI primers together with the Qiagen OneStep RT-PCR kit. A multiplex PCR was then performed as the second round. TCRdb ran MiXCR on the multiplex PCR reads and lists one entry per CDR3 protein. The sample lists approximately 500,000 distinct CDR3 sequences, 14% occurring once. Trimming took off 7 bases at V and 4 bases at J, with 16 bases between the two ends. Germline CDR1 and CDR2: MDHEN and SYDVKM. This CDR3 region has 14 residues. Points from the study as a whole: With around 69% sensitivity and 72% to 85% specificity, the model predicted ophthalmopathy progression.

The clonotype was recovered from a woman under 40 with Graves' ophthalmopathy. The chain joins TRBV28 to TRBJ1-2, with a tentative D call TRBD1 (5 bases). Sequenced input: blood. In nucleotides, the CDR3 is TGTGCCAGCAACCTTGACCAGGGCGGCTATGGCTACACCTTC. Its protein is CASNLDQGGYGYTF.